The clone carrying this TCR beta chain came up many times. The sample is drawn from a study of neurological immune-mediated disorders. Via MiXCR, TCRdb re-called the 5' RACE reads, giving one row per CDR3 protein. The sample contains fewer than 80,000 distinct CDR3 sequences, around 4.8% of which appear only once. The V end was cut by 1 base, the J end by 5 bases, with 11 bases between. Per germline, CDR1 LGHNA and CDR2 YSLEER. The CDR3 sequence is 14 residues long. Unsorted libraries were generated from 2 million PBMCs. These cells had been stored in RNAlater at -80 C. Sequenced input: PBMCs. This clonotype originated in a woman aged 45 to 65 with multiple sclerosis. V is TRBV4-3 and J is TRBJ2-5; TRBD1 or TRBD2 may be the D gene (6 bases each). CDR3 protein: CASSQGGGRETQYF. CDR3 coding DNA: TGCGCCAGCAGCCAAGGAGGGGGGCGGGAGACCCAGTACTTC.